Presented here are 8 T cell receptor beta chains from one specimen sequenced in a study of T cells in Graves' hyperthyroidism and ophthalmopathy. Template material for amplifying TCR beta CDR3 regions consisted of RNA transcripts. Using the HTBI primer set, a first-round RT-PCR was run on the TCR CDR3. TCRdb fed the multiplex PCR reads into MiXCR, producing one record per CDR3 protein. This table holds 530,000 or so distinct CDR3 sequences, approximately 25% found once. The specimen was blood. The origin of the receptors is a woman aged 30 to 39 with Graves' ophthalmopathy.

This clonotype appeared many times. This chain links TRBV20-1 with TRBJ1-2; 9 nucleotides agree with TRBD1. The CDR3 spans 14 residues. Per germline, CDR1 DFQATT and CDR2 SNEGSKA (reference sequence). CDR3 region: CRGTGGRTNYGYTF. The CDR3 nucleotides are TGCAGGGGCACAGGGGGCCGTACTAACTATGGCTACACCTTC.

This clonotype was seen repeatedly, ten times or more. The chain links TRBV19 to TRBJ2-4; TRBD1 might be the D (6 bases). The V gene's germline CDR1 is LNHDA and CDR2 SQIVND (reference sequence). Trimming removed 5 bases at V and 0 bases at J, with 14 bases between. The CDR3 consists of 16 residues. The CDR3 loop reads CASSPRQDLAKNIQYF. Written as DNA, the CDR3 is TGTGCCAGTAGTCCCCGACAGGATCTAGCCAAAAACATTCAGTACTTC.

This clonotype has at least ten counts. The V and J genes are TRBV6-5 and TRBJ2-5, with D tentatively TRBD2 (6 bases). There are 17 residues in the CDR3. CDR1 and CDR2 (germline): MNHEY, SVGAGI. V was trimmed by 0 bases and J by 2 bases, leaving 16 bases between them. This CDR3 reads CASSYSAGIGVQETQYF. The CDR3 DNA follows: TGTGCCAGCAGTTACTCCGCGGGGATAGGAGTACAAGAGACCCAGTACTTC.

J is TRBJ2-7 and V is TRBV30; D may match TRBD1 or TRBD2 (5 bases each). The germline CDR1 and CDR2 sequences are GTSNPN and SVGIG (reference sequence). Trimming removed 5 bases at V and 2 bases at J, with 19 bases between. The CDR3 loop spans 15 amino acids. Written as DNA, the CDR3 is TGTGCCTGGGTGGCCGGGGCAGGCTTCACCTACGAGCAGTACTTC. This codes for CAWVAGAGFTYEQYF.

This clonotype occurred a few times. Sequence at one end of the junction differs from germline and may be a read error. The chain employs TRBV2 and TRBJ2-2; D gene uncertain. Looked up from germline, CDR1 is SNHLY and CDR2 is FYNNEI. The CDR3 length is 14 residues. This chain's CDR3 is CASSEVANSGELFF. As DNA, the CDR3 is TGTGCCAGCAGTGAAGTTGCGAACAGCGGGGAGCTGTTTTTT.

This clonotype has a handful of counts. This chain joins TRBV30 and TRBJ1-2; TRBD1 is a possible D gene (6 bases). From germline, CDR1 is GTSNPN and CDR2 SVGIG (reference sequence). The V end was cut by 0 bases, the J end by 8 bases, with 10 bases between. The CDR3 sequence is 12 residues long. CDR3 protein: CAWSVNRDGYTF. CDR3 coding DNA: TGTGCCTGGAGTGTTAACAGGGACGGCTACACCTTC.

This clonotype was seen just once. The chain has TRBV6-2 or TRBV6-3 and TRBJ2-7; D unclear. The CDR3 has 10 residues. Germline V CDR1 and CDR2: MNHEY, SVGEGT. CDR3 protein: CVSGGYEQYF. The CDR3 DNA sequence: TGTGTTTCGGGCGGCTACGAGCAGTACTTC.

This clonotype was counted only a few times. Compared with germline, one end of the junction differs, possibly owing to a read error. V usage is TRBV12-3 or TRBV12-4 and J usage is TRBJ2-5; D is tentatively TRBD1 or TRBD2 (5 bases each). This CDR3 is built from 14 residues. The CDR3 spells CASSPPGRQGTQYF. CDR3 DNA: TGTGCCAGCAGTCCTCCGGGACGACAAGGGACCCAGTACTTC.